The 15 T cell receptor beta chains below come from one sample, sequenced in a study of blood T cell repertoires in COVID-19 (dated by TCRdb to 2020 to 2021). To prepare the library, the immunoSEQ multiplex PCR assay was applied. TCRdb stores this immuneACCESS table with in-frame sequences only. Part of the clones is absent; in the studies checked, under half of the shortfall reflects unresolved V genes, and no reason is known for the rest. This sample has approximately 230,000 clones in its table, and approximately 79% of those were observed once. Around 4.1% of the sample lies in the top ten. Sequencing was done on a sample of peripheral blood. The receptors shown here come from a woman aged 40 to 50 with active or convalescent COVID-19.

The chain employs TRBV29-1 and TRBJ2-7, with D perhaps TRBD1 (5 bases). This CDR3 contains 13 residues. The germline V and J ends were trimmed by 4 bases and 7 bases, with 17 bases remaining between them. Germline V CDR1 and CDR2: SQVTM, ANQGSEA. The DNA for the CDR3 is TGCAGCGTTGGGGTGGCCAGGGCGGTTGAGCAGTACTTC. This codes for CSVGVARAVEQYF.

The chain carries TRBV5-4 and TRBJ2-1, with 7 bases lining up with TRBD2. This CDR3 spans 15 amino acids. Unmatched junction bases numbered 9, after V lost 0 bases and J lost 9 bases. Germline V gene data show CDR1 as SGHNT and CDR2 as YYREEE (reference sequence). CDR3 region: CASSLAGGVAGEQFF. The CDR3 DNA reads TGTGCCAGCAGCTTGGCAGGCGGGGTAGCGGGTGAGCAGTTCTTC.

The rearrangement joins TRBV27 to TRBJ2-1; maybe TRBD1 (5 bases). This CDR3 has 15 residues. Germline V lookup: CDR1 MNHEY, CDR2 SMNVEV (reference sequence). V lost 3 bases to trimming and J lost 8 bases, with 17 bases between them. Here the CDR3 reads CASSFRPTARDEQFF. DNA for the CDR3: TGTGCCAGCAGTTTTCGACCGACGGCCAGGGATGAGCAGTTCTTC.

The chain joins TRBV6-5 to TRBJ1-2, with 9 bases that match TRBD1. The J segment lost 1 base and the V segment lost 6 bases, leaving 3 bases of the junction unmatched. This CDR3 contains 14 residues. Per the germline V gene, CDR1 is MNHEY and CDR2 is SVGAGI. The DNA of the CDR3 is TGTGCCAGCAGGAGGACAGGGGTTAACTATGGCTACACCTTC. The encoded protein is CASRRTGVNYGYTF.

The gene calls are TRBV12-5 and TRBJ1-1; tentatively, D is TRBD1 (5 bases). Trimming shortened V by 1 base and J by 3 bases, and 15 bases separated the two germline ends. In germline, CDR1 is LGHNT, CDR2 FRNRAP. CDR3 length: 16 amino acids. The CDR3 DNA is TGTGCTAGTGGTTTGGAGATGGGGGGTAAATACACTGAAGCTTTCTTT. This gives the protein CASGLEMGGKYTEAFF.

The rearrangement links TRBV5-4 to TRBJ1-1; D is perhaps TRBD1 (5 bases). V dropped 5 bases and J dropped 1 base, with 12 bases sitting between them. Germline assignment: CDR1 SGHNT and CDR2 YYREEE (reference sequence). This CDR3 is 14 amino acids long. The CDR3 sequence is CASRVYGGNTEAFF. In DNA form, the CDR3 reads TGTGCCAGCAGGGTTTACGGGGGGAACACTGAAGCTTTCTTT.

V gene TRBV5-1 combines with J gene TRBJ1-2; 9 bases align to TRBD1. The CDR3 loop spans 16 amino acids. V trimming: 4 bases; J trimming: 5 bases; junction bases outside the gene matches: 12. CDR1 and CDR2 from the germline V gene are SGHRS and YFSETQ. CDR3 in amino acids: CASSLRTGDLVYGYTF. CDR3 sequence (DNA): TGCGCCAGCAGCCTTAGGACAGGGGATCTCGTTTATGGCTACACCTTC.

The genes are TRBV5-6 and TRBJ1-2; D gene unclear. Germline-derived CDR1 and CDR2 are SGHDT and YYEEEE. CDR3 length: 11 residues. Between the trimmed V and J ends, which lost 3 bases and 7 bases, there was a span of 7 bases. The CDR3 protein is CASSSTIGYTF. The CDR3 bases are TGTGCCAGCAGCTCTACGATTGGCTACACCTTC.

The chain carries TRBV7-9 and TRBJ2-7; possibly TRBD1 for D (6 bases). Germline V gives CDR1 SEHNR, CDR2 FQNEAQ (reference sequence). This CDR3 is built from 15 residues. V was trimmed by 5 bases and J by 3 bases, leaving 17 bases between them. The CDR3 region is CASSPEARTVYEQYF. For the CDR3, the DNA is TGTGCCAGCAGCCCCGAGGCTAGGACAGTCTACGAGCAGTACTTC.

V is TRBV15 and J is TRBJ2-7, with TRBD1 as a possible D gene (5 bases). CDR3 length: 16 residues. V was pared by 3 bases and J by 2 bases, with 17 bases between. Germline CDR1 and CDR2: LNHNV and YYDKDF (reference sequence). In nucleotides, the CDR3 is TGTGCCACCAGCAGGGGGTTTGGGGCGGAACCCTACGAGCAGTACTTC. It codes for CATSRGFGAEPYEQYF. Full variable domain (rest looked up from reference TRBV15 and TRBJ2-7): DAMVIQNPRYQVTQFGKPVTLSCSQTLNHNVMYWYQQKSSQAPKLLFHYYDKDFNNEADTPDNFQSRRPNTSFCFLDIRSPGLGDTAMYLCATSRGFGAEPYEQYFGPGTRLTVT.

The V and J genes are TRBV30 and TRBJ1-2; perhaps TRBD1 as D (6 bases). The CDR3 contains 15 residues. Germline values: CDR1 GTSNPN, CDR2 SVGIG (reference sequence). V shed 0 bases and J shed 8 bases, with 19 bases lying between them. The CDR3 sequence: CAWSVPIRGTGGYTF. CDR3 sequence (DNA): TGTGCCTGGAGTGTCCCCATCAGGGGTACTGGAGGCTACACCTTC.

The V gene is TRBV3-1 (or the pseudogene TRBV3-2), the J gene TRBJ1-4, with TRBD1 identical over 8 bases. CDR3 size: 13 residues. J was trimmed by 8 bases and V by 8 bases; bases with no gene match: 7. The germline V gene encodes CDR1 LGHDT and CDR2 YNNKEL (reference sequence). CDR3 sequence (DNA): TGTGCCAGCGAAGGGACAGGACGGGAAAAACTGTTTTTT. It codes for CASEGTGREKLFF.

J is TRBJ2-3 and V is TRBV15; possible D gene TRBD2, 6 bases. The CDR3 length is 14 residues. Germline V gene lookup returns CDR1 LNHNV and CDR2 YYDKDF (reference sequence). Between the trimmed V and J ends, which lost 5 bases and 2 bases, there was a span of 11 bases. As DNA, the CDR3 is TGTGCCACCAGCTCCTGGGGGGACACAGATACGCAGTATTTT. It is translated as CATSSWGDTDTQYF.

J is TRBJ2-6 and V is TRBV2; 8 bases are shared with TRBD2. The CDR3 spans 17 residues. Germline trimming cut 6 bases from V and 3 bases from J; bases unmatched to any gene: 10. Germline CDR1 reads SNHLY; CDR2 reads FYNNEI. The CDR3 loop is CASRPLAGSGGANVLTF. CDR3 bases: TGTGCCAGCAGGCCCTTAGCGGGGAGTGGTGGGGCCAACGTCCTGACTTTC.

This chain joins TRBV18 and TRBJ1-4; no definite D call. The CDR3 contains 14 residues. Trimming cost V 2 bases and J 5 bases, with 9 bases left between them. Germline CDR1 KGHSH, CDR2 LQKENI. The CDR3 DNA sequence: TGTGCCAGCTCACCAGATTTACGGAATGAAAAACTGTTTTTT. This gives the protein CASSPDLRNEKLFF.